This T cell receptor beta chain came from a study of T cell responses to AZD1222 COVID-19 vaccine. V was pared by 7 bases and J by 2 bases, with 12 bases between. The CDR3 spans 14 residues. CDR1 is SNHLY and CDR2 is FYNNEI in the germline V gene. Clones were read by immunoSEQ multiplex PCR, and TCRdb kept only the in-frame ones, dropping some. The sample contains some 110,000 clones, approximately 90% of which appear only once. The clonotype originates from an adult in good health. The sequences come from peripheral blood, collected on day 0 of AZD1222 vaccination. The chain joins TRBV2 to TRBJ1-3; no clear D gene. CDR3 coding DNA: TGTGCCAGCACTCCACAGCTGGCTGGAAACACCATATATTTT. Its protein product is CASTPQLAGNTIYF.